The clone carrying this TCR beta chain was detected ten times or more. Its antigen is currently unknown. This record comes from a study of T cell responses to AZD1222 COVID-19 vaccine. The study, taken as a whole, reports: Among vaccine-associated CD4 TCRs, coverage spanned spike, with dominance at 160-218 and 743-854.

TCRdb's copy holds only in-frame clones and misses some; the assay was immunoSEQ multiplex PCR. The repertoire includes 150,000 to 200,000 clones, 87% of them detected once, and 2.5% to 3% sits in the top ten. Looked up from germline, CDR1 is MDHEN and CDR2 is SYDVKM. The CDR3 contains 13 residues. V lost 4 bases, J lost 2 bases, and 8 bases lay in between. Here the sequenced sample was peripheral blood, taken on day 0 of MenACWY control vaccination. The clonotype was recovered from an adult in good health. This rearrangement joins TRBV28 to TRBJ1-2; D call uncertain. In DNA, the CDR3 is TGTGCCAGCAGTTCAACACTCAACTATGGCTACACCTTC. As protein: CASSSTLNYGYTF.